The clone carrying this T cell receptor (beta chain) appeared a few times. These data originate in a study of regulatory T cells in long-lasting Graves disease. Study-level background: Antithyroid drug exposure in newly diagnosed Graves' patients had lasted under 3 months.

Building of the TCR beta libraries involved iRepertoire HTBI primers and Arm-PCR of CDR3 regions. One entry per CDR3 protein results from TCRdb running MiXCR on the multiplex PCR reads. Among a few hundred thousand distinct CDR3 sequences listed, 16% were seen once. V lost 5 bases, J lost 5 bases, and 9 bases stayed unmatched. The CDR3 is made up of 15 amino acids. Documented time point: newly diagnosed GD, antithyroid drugs for less than 3 months. Extracted RNA from PBMCs served as the source of the TCR library. An endocrinology department located in Xi'an, China, was where the patients came from. The same data also went into a second study, on T cells in Graves' hyperthyroidism and ophthalmopathy. That study reports: Most clonotypes that expanded in the thyroid above 0.001 also showed up in blood.

This TCR came from a man aged 40-50 years with Graves disease. The material sequenced was peripheral blood mononuclear cells (PBMCs), taken at new diagnosis, from a patient treated with antithyroid drugs. This chain links TRBV12-3 or TRBV12-4 with TRBJ2-5, with 9 bases identical to TRBD1. CDR3: CASSRDRADWETQYF. The DNA of the CDR3 is TGTGCCAGCAGTAGGGACAGGGCGGATTGGGAGACCCAGTACTTC.